This T cell receptor (beta chain) was retrieved from a study of vaccination and CD4 T cells after COVID-19. The CDR3 runs to 13 residues. V lost 7 bases to trimming and J lost 9 bases, with 19 bases between them. Germline V gives CDR1 SQVTM, CDR2 ANQGSEA. Treatment of the sample: approximately 9-day PBMC culture with coronavirus spike peptide pools or control peptides (ViraFEST assay). According to the study, CD4+ T cells from the unexposed donor were gathered ahead of the COVID-19 pandemic (2011-2018). Wells contained 1.8 million or so PBMCs each, and these were cultured with 7.5 to 10 IU/ml IL-2 and roughly 9.8 ug/ml peptide pools. Available cell numbers determined whether unexposed-donor CD4+ T cells were probed with SARS-CoV-2 S/N and four cold-coronavirus spikes. The sample holds a few counts of this clonotype. Its target is not known. Oncomine TCR Beta short-read sequencing was applied to DNA from cultured CD4+ T cells. TCRdb ran MiXCR on the PCR reads and lists one entry per CDR3 protein. The sample lists about 7,100 distinct CDR3 sequences; around 42% were seen once.

The chain combines TRBV29-1 with TRBJ1-5; D call uncertain. Sequencing input: CD4+ T cells from blood, cultured in vitro. This sequence originates from a human donor in good health. DNA for the CDR3: TGCAGCGCCGCGGAGGGCACCCGATCGCCCCAGCATTTT. It yields the protein CSAAEGTRSPQHF.